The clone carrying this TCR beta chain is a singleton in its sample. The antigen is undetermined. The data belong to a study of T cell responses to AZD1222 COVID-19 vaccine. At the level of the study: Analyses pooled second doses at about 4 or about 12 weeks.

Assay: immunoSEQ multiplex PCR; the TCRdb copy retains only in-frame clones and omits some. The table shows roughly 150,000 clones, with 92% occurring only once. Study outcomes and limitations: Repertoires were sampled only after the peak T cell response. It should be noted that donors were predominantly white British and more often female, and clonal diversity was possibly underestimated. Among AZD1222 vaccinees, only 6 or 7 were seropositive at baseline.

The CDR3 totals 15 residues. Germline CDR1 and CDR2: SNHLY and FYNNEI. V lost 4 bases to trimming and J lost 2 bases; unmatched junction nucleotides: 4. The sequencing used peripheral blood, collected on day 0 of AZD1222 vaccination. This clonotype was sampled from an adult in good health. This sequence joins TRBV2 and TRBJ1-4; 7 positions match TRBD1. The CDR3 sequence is CASSGTGATNEKLFF. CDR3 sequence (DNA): TGTGCCAGCAGTGGAACAGGGGCCACTAATGAAAAACTGTTTTTT.